This T cell receptor beta chain was recorded in a study of post-analysis software for immune sequencing data. Study-level findings and limits: F measure clustering grouped samples strongly by preparation batch. TRBV5-6, TRBV5-1 and TRBV20-1 belonged to a set of roughly 5 TRBV segments that were more frequent in patients than controls. Multiple sclerosis patients had significantly lower normalized Chao1 diversity than controls.

Unique molecular identifiers were carried by the TCR beta cDNA libraries. Via MiXCR, TCRdb re-called the PCR reads, giving one row per CDR3 protein. The sample has roughly 170,000 distinct CDR3 sequences, approximately 31% seen once. About this clonotype itself: Its cognate antigen is unknown. A junction boundary mismatches the germline segment, possibly from a read error.

Germline loops: CDR1 SGHRS, CDR2 YFSETQ. This CDR3 comprises 15 residues. The receptor was isolated from a girl between 5 and 17 years old with multiple sclerosis. The chain links TRBV5-1 to TRBJ2-7; TRBD2 agrees at 12 bases. What was sequenced was blood. For the CDR3, the DNA is TGTAAGTCGGCTAGCGGGAGGGCTAACTCCTACGAGCAGTACTTC. This encodes CKSASGRANSYEQYF.